Detailed here is one T cell receptor (beta chain). Antigen unknown. This entry is derived from a study of T cell responses to AZD1222 COVID-19 vaccine. Study-wide results and limits: With two AZD1222 doses given, Spike-specific TCR breadth and depth both rose. Baseline serostatus was positive in only six or seven AZD1222 recipients. Mostly white British, mostly female donors; authors suggested clonal diversity may be underestimated. Spike-spanning, vaccine-associated CD4 TCRs were dominant at 160-218 and 743-854.

Looked up from germline, CDR1 is LNHDA and CDR2 is SQIVND (reference sequence). The CDR3 length is 13 residues. Trimming removed 6 bases from V and 1 base from J, with 9 bases in between. Assay: immunoSEQ multiplex PCR; the TCRdb copy retains only in-frame clones and omits some. The data contain 150,000 to 200,000 clones, more than 80% of them singletons. Sequences were derived from peripheral blood, sampled on day 0 of AZD1222 vaccination. This chain connects TRBV19 to TRBJ1-2; D is undetermined. The TCR was taken from an adult in good health. The CDR3 DNA sequence: TGTGCCAGTAGGCCCCCATATAACTATGGCTACACCTTC. Translating gives CASRPPYNYGYTF. The full variable domain, its missing parts supplied by reference TRBV19 and TRBJ1-2, is DGGITQSPKYLFRKEGQNVTLSCEQNLNHDAMYWYRQDPGQGLRLIYYSQIVNDFQKGDIAEGYSVSREKKESFPLTVTSAQKNPTAFYLCASRPPYNYGYTFGSGTRLTVV.